Sequencing of this T cell receptor (beta chain) was carried out in a study of cytomegalovirus exposure and HLA in healthy donors. A single count supports this clone. Antigen specificity is unknown. Germline V gene data show CDR1 as SGHNT and CDR2 as YYREEE (reference sequence). Trimming took off 4 bases at V and 2 bases at J, with 15 bases between the two ends. The CDR3 consists of 15 residues. The repertoire was sequenced with immunoSEQ multiplex PCR; TCRdb's copy has only in-frame clones and lacks some. This table has under 130,000 clones, 70% to 90% appearing once. Broader study findings: Whilst most TCR sequences proved rare, a subset of public TCRs occurred across many donors. The authors enumerated under 200 TCR beta chains as linked to cytomegalovirus. The authors confirmed in vitro that three CMV-associated chains were specific for CMV antigens.

The chain links TRBV5-4 to TRBJ1-2; tentative D call: TRBD1 (5 bases). Sequencing was carried out using PBMCs. The TCR was taken from a woman younger than 35 in good health and CMV-seropositive. The CDR3 DNA is TGTGCCAGCAGCAATGGCGGGGGGGTCAACTATGGCTACACCTTC. It codes for CASSNGGGVNYGYTF.